Here is one T cell receptor (beta chain) with its context. The data were taken from a study of T cell responses to AZD1222 COVID-19 vaccine. Some clones are missing from TCRdb's copy, which holds only in-frame ones; the method was immunoSEQ multiplex PCR. The sample lists 100,000 to 150,000 clones; roughly 90% were seen once. Germline CDR1 reads SEHNR; CDR2 reads FQNEAQ (reference sequence). CDR3 length: 11 residues. V gave up 4 bases and J gave up 9 bases, with 9 bases separating them. The chain carries TRBV7-9 and TRBJ1-2, with D possibly being TRBD1 (6 bases). The source material was peripheral blood, sampled 28 days after the second AZD1222 dose. This receptor was obtained from an adult who received the AZD1222 COVID-19 vaccine. Written as DNA, the CDR3 is TGTGCCAGCAGCTACCGGGACAGCTACACCTTC. Translated, it gives CASSYRDSYTF. Full variable domain (remainder filled in from reference TRBV7-9 and TRBJ1-2): DTGVSQNPRHKITKRGQNVTFRCDPISEHNRLYWYRQTLGQGPEFLTYFQNEAQLEKSRLLSDRFSAERPKGSFSTLEIQRTEQGDSAMYLCASSYRDSYTFGSGTRLTVV.